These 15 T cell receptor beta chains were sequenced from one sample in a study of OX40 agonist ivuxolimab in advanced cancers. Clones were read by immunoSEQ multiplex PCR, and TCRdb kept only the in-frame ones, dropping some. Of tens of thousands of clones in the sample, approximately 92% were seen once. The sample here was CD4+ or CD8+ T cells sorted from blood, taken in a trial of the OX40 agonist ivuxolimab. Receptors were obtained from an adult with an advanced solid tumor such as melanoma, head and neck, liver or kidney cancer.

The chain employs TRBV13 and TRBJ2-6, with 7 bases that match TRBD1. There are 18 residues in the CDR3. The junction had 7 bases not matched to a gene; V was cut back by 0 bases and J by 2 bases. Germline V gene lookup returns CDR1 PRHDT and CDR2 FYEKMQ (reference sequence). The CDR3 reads CASSLGEGAVAGANVLTF. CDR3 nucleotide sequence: TGTGCCAGCAGCTTAGGTGAGGGGGCGGTAGCTGGGGCCAACGTCCTGACTTTC. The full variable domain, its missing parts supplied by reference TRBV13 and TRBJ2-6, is AAGVIQSPRHLIKEKRETATLKCYPIPRHDTVYWYQQGPGQDPQFLISFYEKMQSDKGSIPDRFSAQQFSDYHSELNMSSLELGDSALYFCASSLGEGAVAGANVLTFGAGSRLTVL.

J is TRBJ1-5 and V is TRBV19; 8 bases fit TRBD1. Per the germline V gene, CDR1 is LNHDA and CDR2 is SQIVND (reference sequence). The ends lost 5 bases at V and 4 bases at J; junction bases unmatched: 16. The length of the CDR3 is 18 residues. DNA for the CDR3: TGTGCCAGTAGTCCCCCCGGGACAGGAACCCTAGCAAATCAGCCCCAGCATTTT. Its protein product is CASSPPGTGTLANQPQHF.

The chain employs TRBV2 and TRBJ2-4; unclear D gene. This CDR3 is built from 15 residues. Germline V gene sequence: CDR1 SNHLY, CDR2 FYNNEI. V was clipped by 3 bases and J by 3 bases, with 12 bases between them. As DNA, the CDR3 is TGTGCCAGCAGTGACAGGCCTACAATCAAAAACATTCAGTACTTC. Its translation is CASSDRPTIKNIQYF.

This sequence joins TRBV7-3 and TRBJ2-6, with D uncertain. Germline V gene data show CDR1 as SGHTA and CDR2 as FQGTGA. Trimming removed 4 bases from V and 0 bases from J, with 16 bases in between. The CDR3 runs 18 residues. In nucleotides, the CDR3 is TGTGCCAGCAGCTCGCTTATCCCTGCCATCTCTGGGGCCAACGTCCTGACTTTC. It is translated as CASSSLIPAISGANVLTF.

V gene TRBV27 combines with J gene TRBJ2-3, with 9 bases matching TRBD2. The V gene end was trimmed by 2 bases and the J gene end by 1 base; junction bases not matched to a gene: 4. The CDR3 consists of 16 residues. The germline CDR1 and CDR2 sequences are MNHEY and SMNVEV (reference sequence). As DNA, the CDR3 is TGTGCCAGCAGTTTAATCCCTAGCGGGGGCACAGATACGCAGTATTTT. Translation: CASSLIPSGGTDTQYF.

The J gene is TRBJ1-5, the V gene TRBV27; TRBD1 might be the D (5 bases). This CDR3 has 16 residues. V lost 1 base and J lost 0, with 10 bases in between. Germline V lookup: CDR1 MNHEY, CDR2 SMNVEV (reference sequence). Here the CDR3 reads CASSLFWGHSNQPQHF. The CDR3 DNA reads TGTGCCAGCAGTTTATTTTGGGGCCATAGCAATCAGCCCCAGCATTTT.

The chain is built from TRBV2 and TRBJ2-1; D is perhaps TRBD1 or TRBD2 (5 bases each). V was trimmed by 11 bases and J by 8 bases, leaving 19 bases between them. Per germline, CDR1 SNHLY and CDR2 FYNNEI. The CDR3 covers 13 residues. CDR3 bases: TGTGCCCTTGAAGGGGAGAGAGGTGATGAGCAGTTCTTC. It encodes CALEGERGDEQFF.

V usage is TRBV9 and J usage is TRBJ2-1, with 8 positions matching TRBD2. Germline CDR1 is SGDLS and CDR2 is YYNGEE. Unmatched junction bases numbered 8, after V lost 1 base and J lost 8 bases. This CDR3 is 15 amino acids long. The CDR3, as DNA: TGTGCCAGCAGCGTATGGGGAGCGGGGGCTTATGAGCAGTTCTTC. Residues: CASSVWGAGAYEQFF.

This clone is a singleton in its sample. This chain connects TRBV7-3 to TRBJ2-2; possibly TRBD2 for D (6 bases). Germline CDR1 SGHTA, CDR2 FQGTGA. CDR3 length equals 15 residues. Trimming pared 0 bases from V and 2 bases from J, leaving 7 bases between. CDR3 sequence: CASSLTGGNTGELFF. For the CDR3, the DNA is TGTGCCAGCAGCTTAACGGGGGGAAACACCGGGGAGCTGTTTTTT.

CDR3 nucleotides: TGTGCCAGCAGCCAACTAGGGGGTGTCCCTGAAGCTTTCTTT. Translated: CASSQLGGVPEAFF. The chain uses TRBV7-9 and TRBJ1-1; D possibly corresponds to TRBD1 (6 bases). Trimming left V 5 bases short and J 6 bases short, with 16 bases between. CDR1 is SEHNR, CDR2 FQNEAQ, per germline (reference sequence). This CDR3 spans 14 amino acids.

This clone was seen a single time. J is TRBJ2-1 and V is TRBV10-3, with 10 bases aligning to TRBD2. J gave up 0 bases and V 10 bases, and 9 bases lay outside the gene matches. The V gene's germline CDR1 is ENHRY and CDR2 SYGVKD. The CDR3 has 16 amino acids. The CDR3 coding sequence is TGTGCCAGCTTAGCGGGGGGCCCTAGCTCCTACAATGAGCAGTTCTTC. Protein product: CASLAGGPSSYNEQFF.

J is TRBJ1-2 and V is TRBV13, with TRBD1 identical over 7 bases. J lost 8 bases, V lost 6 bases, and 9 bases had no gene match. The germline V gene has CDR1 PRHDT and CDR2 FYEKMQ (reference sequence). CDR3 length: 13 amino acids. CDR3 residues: CASRYTGAGGYTF. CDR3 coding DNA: TGTGCCAGCAGATACACAGGGGCCGGAGGCTACACCTTC.

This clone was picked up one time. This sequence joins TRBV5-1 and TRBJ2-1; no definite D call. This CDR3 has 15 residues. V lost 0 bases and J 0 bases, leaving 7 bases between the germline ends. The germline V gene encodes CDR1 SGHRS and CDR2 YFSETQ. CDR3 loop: CASSLAADSYNEQFF. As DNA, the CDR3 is TGCGCCAGCAGCTTGGCCGCAGACTCCTACAATGAGCAGTTCTTC.

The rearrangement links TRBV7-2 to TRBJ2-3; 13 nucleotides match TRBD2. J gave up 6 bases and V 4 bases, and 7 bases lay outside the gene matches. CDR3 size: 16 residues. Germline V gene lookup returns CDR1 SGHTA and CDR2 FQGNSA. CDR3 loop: CASSSTSGGAGDTQYF. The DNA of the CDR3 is TGTGCCAGCAGCTCAACTAGCGGGGGGGCCGGCGATACGCAGTATTTT.

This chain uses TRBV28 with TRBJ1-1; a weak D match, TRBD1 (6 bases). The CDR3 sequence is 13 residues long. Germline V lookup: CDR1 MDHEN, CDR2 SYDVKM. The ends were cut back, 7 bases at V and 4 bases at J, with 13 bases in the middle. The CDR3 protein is CASKGGGSTEAFF. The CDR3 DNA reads TGTGCCAGCAAAGGGGGAGGGAGCACTGAAGCTTTCTTT.